The sequence of this TCR beta chain was determined in a study of blood T cell repertoires in COVID-19. Looking at the study overall: PBMCs, B-cell-depleted T cells, or T cells were the source of the cDNA or gDNA that made up the material.

Methods used by the authors: Estimation of nucleated cell counts relied on the amplification of reference gene primers. Only in-frame clones appear in the TCRdb table, and some are missing; sequencing was by immunoSEQ multiplex PCR. That table is the source of V, J and clone size, and D and trimming were worked out from the DNA. Among around 100,000 clones listed, around four fifths were seen once. There are 13 residues in the CDR3. The ends lost 6 bases at V and 2 bases at J; junction bases unmatched: 2. Germline assignment: CDR1 LNHDA and CDR2 SQIVND (reference sequence). The receptor was derived from a man between 65 and 79 years old with active or convalescent COVID-19. The specimen was peripheral blood. This chain uses TRBV19 with TRBJ1-2; 8 bases map to TRBD1. CDR3 in DNA: TGTGCCAGTAGGGACAGGGCGAACTATGGCTACACCTTC. Translated: CASRDRANYGYTF.